These T cell receptor beta chains were read from a single sample in a study of T-cell memory formation after mild COVID-19. TCRdb itself ran the 5' RACE reads through MiXCR, one entry per CDR3 protein. The table has 40,000 to 55,000 distinct CDR3 sequences, under 7.5% seen once. Specimen: PBMCs or a T cell subset sorted from them (not recorded which). These receptors were taken from a man aged 18 to 30 who had mild COVID-19 (a few samples of this study predate the infection). Cell type and time point are not known. Each CDR3 is given with its conserved first and last residue. A D gene is named only where the DNA matches it firmly. Part of the rows lack a size; the others show once, few, many or a class for expanded clones.

J | D | V | size | CDR3 | DNA
TRBJ2-3 | - | TRBV5-1 | many | CASSLTSQPTKDTQYF | TGCGCCAGCAGCTTAACTAGCCAGCCGACCAAAGATACGCAGTATTTT
TRBJ1-5 | - | TRBV7-9 | few | CASSLASGNQPQHF | TGTGCCAGCAGCTTAGCCTCAGGGAATCAGCCCCAGCATTTT
TRBJ2-3 | - | TRBV6-2/TRBV6-3 | - | CASSYSGHQDTQYF | TGTGCCAGCAGTTACTCTGGCCATCAAGACACGCAGTATTTT
TRBJ2-3 | TRBD1 | TRBV4-1 | - | CASSLRTGGTDTQYF | TGCGCCAGCAGCCTCCGGACAGGGGGCACAGATACGCAGTATTTT
TRBJ1-6 | - | TRBV5-1 | - | CASSPGGSEYNSPLHF | TGCGCCAGCAGCCCGGGGGGCTCTGAATATAATTCACCCCTCCACTTT
TRBJ2-3 | - | TRBV5-4 | many | CASSTPGWRSDTQYF | TGTGCCAGCAGCACCCCAGGGTGGCGGTCAGATACGCAGTATTTT
TRBJ1-5 | - | TRBV4-3 | few | CASSQGTPERGQPQHF | TGCGCCAGCAGCCAAGGTACTCCTGAGAGGGGTCAGCCCCAGCATTTT
TRBJ2-5 | TRBD1 | TRBV7-9 | few | CASSLGQGAVETQYF | TGTGCCAGCAGCTTGGGACAGGGGGCGGTGGAGACCCAGTACTTC
TRBJ2-5 | - | TRBV12-3/TRBV12-4 | many | CASSLEGTQYF | TGTGCCAGCAGTCTCGAAGGGACCCAGTACTTC
TRBJ2-7 | TRBD1 | TRBV3-1 | - | CASSQAGQRPYEQYF | TGTGCCAGCAGCCAAGCGGGACAGAGACCCTACGAGCAGTACTTC
TRBJ1-6 | - | TRBV7-2 | - | CASSWVTVDSPLHF | TGTGCCAGCAGCTGGGTTACAGTGGATTCACCCCTCCACTTT
TRBJ1-2 | - | TRBV6-5 | - | CASSYRTLGGRHF | TGTGCCAGCAGTTATAGGACCCTCGGCGGACGGCACTTC
TRBJ2-3 | - | TRBV4-2 | many | CASSQVGDTQYF | TGTGCCAGCAGCCAAGTAGGAGATACGCAGTATTTT
TRBJ2-5 | TRBD2 | TRBV7-2 | many | CASSIRLAGGGTQYF | TGTGCCAGCAGCATCCGACTAGCGGGGGGGGGGACCCAGTACTTC
TRBJ2-2 | - | TRBV7-2 | few | CASSLAQNSGGELFF | TGTGCCAGCAGCTTAGCGCAGAATAGCGGCGGGGAGCTGTTTTTT
TRBJ1-2 | - | TRBV6-5 | - | CASSYSSQPNYGYTF | TGTGCCAGCAGTTACTCCAGCCAACCAAACTATGGCTACACCTTC
TRBJ2-5 | TRBD2 | TRBV29-1 | - | CSVSTSGGQETQYF | TGCAGCGTCTCGACTAGCGGGGGGCAAGAGACCCAGTACTTC
TRBJ2-3 | - | TRBV5-1 | - | CASSLRRPGGQPNTDTQYF | TGCGCCAGCAGCTTGAGGAGGCCGGGGGGCCAACCGAACACAGATACGCAGTATTTT
TRBJ2-3 | - | TRBV13 | few | CASSLRMAYTDTQYF | TGTGCCAGCAGCCTGCGGATGGCCTACACAGATACGCAGTATTTT
TRBJ1-4 | TRBD1 | TRBV28 | - | CASSLTGTANEKLFF | TGTGCCAGCAGCCTTACCGGGACAGCTAATGAAAAACTGTTTTTT